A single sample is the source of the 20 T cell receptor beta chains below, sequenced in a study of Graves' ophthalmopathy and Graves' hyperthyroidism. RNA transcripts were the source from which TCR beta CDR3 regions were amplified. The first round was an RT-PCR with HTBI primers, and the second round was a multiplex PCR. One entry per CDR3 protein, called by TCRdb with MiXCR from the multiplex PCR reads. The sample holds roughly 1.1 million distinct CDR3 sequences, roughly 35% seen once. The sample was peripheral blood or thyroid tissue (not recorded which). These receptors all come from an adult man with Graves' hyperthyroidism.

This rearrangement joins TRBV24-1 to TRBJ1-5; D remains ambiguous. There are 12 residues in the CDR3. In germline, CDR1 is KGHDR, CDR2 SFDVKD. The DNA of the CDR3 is TGTGCTAGGGTTACAGAAGGTCAGCCCCAGCATTTT. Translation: CARVTEGQPQHF.

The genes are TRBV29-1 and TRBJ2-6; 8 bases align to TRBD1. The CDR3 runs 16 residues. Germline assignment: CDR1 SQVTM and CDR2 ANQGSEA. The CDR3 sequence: CSPATGASSGANVLTF. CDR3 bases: TGCAGTCCGGCGACAGGGGCGTCCTCTGGGGCCAACGTCCTGACTTTC.

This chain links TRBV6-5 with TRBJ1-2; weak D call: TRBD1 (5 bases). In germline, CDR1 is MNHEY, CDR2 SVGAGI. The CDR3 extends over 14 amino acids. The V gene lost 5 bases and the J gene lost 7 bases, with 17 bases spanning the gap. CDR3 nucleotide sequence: TGTGCCAGCAGTAACGAGGGGAAGGAATCTGGCTACACCTTC. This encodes CASSNEGKESGYTF.

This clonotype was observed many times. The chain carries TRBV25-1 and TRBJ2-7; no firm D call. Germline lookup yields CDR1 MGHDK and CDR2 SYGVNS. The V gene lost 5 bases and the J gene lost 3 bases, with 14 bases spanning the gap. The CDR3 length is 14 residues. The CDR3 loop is CASSSWGSGYEQYF. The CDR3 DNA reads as TGTGCCAGCAGTTCCTGGGGATCGGGCTACGAGCAGTACTTC.

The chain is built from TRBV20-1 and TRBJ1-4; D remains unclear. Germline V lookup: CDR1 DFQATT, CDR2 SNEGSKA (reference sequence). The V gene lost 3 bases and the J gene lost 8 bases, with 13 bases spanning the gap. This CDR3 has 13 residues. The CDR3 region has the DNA TGCAGTGCTAGGTCTGGTGATGTCGAAAAACTGTTTTTT. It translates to CSARSGDVEKLFF.

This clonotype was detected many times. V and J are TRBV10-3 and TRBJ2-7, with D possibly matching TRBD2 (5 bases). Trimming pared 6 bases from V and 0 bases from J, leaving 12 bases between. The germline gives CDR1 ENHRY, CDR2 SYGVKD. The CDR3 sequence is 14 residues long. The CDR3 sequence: CAIRREGGSYEQYF. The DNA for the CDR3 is TGTGCCATCAGGAGGGAAGGTGGCTCCTACGAGCAGTACTTC.

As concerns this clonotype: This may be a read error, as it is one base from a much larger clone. For the CDR3, the DNA is TGTGCCGGCAGCTTGCGGCTGGTCTCTGGAAACACCATATATTTT. Encoded protein: CAGSLRLVSGNTIYF. V usage is TRBV5-6 and J usage is TRBJ1-3; no reliable D call. The V gene's germline CDR1 is SGHDT and CDR2 YYEEEE. The length of the CDR3 is 15 residues.

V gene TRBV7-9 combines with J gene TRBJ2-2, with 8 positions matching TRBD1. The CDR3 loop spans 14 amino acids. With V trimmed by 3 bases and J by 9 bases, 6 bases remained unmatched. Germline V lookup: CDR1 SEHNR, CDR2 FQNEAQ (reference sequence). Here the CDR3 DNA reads TGTGCCAGCAGCTTGGATCACAGGGGGAGGGAGCTGTTTTTT. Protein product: CASSLDHRGRELFF.

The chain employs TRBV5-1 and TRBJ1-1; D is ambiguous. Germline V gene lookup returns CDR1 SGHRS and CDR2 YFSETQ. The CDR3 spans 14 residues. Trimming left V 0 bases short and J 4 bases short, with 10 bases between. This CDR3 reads CASSLGFAGTEAFF. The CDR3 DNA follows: TGCGCCAGCAGCTTGGGTTTCGCTGGCACTGAAGCTTTCTTT.

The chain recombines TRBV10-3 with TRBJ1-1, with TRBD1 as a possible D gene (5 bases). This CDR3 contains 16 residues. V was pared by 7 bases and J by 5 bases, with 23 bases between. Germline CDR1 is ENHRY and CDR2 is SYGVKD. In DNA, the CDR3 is TGTGCCATCACCTCCTCTGGGGCAGGGCGGAGGACTGAAGCTTTCTTT. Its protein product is CAITSSGAGRRTEAFF.

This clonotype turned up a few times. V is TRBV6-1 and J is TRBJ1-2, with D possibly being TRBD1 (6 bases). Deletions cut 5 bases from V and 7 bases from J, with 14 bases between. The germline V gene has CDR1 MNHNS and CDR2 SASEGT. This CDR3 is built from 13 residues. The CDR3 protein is CASSTQGGRGYTF. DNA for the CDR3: TGTGCCAGCAGTACACAGGGAGGACGTGGCTACACCTTC.

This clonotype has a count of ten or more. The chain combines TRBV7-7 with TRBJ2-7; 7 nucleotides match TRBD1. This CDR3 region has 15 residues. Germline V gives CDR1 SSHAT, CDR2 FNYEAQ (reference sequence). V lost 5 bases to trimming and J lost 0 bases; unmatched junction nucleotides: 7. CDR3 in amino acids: CASSPGQASSYEQYF. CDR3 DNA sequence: TGTGCCAGCAGCCCCGGACAGGCCAGCTCCTACGAGCAGTACTTC. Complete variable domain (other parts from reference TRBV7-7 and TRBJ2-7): GAGVSQSPRYKVTKRGQDVTLRCDPISSHATLYWYQQALGQGPEFLTYFNYEAQPDKSGLPSDRFSAERPEGSISTLTIQRTEQRDSAMYRCASSPGQASSYEQYFGPGTRLTVT.

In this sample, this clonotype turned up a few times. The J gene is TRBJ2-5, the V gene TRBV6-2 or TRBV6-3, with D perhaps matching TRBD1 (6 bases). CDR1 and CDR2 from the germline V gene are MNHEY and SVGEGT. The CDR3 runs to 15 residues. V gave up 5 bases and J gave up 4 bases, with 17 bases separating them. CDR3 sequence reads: CASSRGGRGIETQYF. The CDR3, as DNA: TGTGCCAGCAGTAGAGGTGGCAGGGGAATAGAGACCCAGTACTTC.

The chain's CDR3 is CASDGQSQETQYF. In DNA, the CDR3 is TGTGCCAGCGACGGACAGAGCCAAGAGACCCAGTACTTC. This chain connects TRBV7-9 to TRBJ2-5; maybe TRBD1 (6 bases). The V gene lost 8 bases and the J gene lost 1 base, with 11 bases spanning the gap. Germline assignment: CDR1 SEHNR and CDR2 FQNEAQ (reference sequence). This CDR3 spans 13 amino acids.

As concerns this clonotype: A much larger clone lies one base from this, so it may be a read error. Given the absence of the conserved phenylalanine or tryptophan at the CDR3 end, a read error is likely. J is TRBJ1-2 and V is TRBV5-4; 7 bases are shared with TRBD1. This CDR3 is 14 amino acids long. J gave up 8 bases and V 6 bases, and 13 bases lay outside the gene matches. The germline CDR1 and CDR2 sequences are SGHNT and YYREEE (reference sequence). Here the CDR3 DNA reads TGTGCCAGCACCGGATCAGACAGGGTCAGAGGCTACACCTGC. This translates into CASTGSDRVRGYTC.

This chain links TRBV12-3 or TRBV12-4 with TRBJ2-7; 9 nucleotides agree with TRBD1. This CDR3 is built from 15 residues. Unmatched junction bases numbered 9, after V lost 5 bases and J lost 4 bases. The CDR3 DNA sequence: TGTGCCAGCAGTCCGATGGGACAGGGTTGGTACGAGCAGTACTTC. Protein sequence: CASSPMGQGWYEQYF.

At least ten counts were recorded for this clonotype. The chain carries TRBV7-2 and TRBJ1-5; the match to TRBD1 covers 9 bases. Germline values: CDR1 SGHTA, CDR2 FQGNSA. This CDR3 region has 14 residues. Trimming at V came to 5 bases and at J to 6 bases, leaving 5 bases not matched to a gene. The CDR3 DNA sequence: TGTGCCAGCAGCGCAAGACAGGGGGGTCAGCCCCAGCATTTT. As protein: CASSARQGGQPQHF.

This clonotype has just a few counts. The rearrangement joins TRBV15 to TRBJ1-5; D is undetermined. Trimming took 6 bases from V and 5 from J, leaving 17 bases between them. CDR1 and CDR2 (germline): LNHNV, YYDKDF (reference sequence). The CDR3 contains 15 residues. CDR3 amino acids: CATRTASAFDQPQHF. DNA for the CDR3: TGTGCCACCAGGACCGCGAGTGCGTTCGATCAGCCCCAGCATTTT. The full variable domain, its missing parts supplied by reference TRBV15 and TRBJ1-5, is DAMVIQNPRYQVTQFGKPVTLSCSQTLNHNVMYWYQQKSSQAPKLLFHYYDKDFNNEADTPDNFQSRRPNTSFCFLDIRSPGLGDTAMYLCATRTASAFDQPQHFGDGTRLSIL.

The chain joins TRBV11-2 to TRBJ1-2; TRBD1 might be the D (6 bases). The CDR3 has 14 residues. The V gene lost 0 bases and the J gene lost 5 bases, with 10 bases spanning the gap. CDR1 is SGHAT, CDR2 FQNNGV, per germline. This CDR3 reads CASSLDMRGYGYTF. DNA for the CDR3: TGTGCCAGCAGCTTAGATATGAGGGGGTATGGCTACACCTTC.

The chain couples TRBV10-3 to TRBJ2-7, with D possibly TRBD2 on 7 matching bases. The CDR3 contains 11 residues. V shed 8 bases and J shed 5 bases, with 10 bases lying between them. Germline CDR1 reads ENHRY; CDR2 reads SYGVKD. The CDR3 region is CAIGGADEQYF. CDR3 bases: TGTGCCATCGGGGGGGCCGACGAGCAGTACTTC.